Below, 27 T cell receptor beta chains from the same sample are listed, as sequenced in a study of T cell changes during pregnancy in multiple sclerosis. Sequencing used immunoSEQ multiplex PCR; TCRdb keeps in-frame clones, though not all of them. The profile shows 70,000 to 75,000 clones, roughly 92% of them singletons. The starting material was peripheral blood, obtained before pregnancy. The receptors derive from a female donor with multiple sclerosis, enrolled in a pregnancy study.

The rearrangement links TRBV6-6 to TRBJ2-1; D may be TRBD2 (6 bases). CDR3 size: 16 residues. The V gene's germline CDR1 is MNHNY and CDR2 SVGAGI (reference sequence). Trimming cost V 4 bases and J 1 base, with 14 bases left between them. CDR3 DNA sequence: TGTGCCAGCAGTTCGGGACTCTCAAGTTCCTACAATGAGCAGTTCTTC. It is translated as CASSSGLSSSYNEQFF.

The genes are TRBV4-3 and TRBJ2-1, with D perhaps matching TRBD2 (6 bases). The CDR3 runs to 13 residues. V lost 1 base and J 10 bases, leaving 11 bases between the germline ends. Per the germline V gene, CDR1 is LGHNA and CDR2 is YSLEER. In DNA, the CDR3 is TGCGCCAGCAGCCAAGTCCGGGGGAACGAGCAGTTCTTC. Encoded protein: CASSQVRGNEQFF.

The genes are TRBV2 and TRBJ1-4; TRBD1 might be the D (5 bases). The CDR3 is 12 residues long. Trimming took 2 bases from V and 14 from J, leaving 12 bases between them. Germline V gene sequence: CDR1 SNHLY, CDR2 FYNNEI. CDR3 region: CASSEIREDLFF. CDR3 DNA sequence: TGTGCCAGCAGTGAAATCAGGGAAGATCTGTTTTTT.

The chain uses TRBV19 and TRBJ1-2; D gene ambiguous. V was cut by 7 bases and J by 6 bases, with 15 bases left in between. The CDR3 covers 13 residues. Germline V gene lookup returns CDR1 LNHDA and CDR2 SQIVND (reference sequence). The CDR3 reads CASTNSKIDGYTF. Written as DNA, the CDR3 is TGTGCCAGTACTAACAGCAAGATAGATGGCTACACCTTC.

The rearrangement uses TRBV12-5 and TRBJ2-6; TRBD1 agrees at 7 bases. Germline V gives CDR1 LGHNT, CDR2 FRNRAP. This CDR3 is 20 amino acids long. V lost 0 bases to trimming and J lost 0 bases; unmatched junction nucleotides: 11. The CDR3 loop is CASGLVTRWTGSSGANVLTF. The DNA for the CDR3 is TGTGCTAGTGGTTTGGTAACCAGATGGACAGGAAGCTCTGGGGCCAACGTCCTGACTTTC.

The genes are TRBV5-6 and TRBJ1-2; TRBD1 matches 9 bases. This CDR3 is built from 14 residues. V dropped 4 bases and J dropped 7; count of bases not matched to a gene: 8. Germline-derived CDR1 and CDR2 are SGHDT and YYEEEE. Here the CDR3 reads CASSIGQGRGGYTF. The DNA for the CDR3 is TGTGCCAGCAGCATCGGACAGGGGAGGGGTGGCTACACCTTC.

The chain recombines TRBV9 with TRBJ2-3; D may be TRBD1 (6 bases). The CDR3 consists of 15 residues. With 0 bases removed from V and 3 bases from J, the gap between germline ends came to 11 bases. Germline assignment: CDR1 SGDLS and CDR2 YYNGEE. Here the CDR3 DNA reads TGTGCCAGCAGCGTAGGGGCAGGGGTAACAGATACGCAGTATTTT. Its protein is CASSVGAGVTDTQYF. Filled out from reference TRBV9 and TRBJ2-3, the complete variable domain reads DSGVTQTPKHLITATGQRVTLRCSPRSGDLSVYWYQQSLDQGLQFLIQYYNGEERAKGNILERFSAQQFPDLHSELNLSSLELGDSALYFCASSVGAGVTDTQYFGPGTRLTVL.

The chain combines TRBV6-5 with TRBJ1-1; perhaps TRBD1 as D (5 bases). The CDR3 is 16 amino acids. The V end lost 0 bases, the J end lost 1 base, and 12 bases lay between the germline ends. The germline gives CDR1 MNHEY, CDR2 SVGAGI. Written as DNA, the CDR3 is TGTGCCAGCAGTTACTCCACACAGGCAGGGAACACTGAAGCTTTCTTT. This encodes CASSYSTQAGNTEAFF.

The gene calls are TRBV6-4 and TRBJ2-3; 12 nucleotides line up with TRBD1. The CDR3 totals 15 residues. V gave up 6 bases and J gave up 4 bases; unmatched junction bases: 5. Germline loops: CDR1 MRHNA, CDR2 SNTAGT. The DNA of the CDR3 is TGTGCCAGCAGCGCCGGGACAGGGGGCGCAGATACGCAGTATTTT. This sequence encodes CASSAGTGGADTQYF.

The chain carries TRBV10-3 and TRBJ2-1; 7 nucleotides align to TRBD2. The CDR3 runs to 15 residues. With V trimmed by 6 bases and J by 2 bases, 7 bases remained unmatched. Germline CDR1 and CDR2: ENHRY and SYGVKD. In nucleotides, the CDR3 is TGTGCCATCAGCACGGAGCGGGATCCCTACAATGAGCAGTTCTTC. It codes for CAISTERDPYNEQFF.

The chain recombines TRBV6-6 with TRBJ2-1; TRBD2 agrees at 7 bases. Germline V lookup: CDR1 MNHNY, CDR2 SVGAGI (reference sequence). The CDR3 has 14 amino acids. Losses at the gene ends were 7 bases for V and 5 bases for J; bases not matched to a gene: 8. CDR3 sequence (DNA): TGTGCCAGCACTCTAGCGGTCGGGGACAATGAGCAGTTCTTC. This codes for CASTLAVGDNEQFF.

This sequence joins TRBV30 and TRBJ1-5; 7 bases fit TRBD1. Germline values: CDR1 GTSNPN, CDR2 SVGIG (reference sequence). V gave up 2 bases and J gave up 5 bases; unmatched junction bases: 6. This CDR3 is 14 amino acids long. The CDR3 DNA is TGTGCCTGGAGTACCGGGACAGACTATCAGCCCCAGCATTTT. Translation: CAWSTGTDYQPQHF.

The J gene is TRBJ1-1, the V gene TRBV6-1; D is possibly TRBD1 (6 bases). Germline V gene lookup returns CDR1 MNHNS and CDR2 SASEGT. The CDR3 spans 13 residues. V dropped 4 bases and J dropped 4 bases, with 10 bases sitting between them. CDR3 sequence: CASSVGHFTEAFF. CDR3 bases: TGTGCCAGCAGTGTGGGACACTTCACTGAAGCTTTCTTT.

V is TRBV6-1 and J is TRBJ2-7; the D gene is possibly TRBD2 (5 bases). This CDR3 is built from 13 residues. Germline values: CDR1 MNHNS, CDR2 SASEGT. Trimming stripped 2 bases from V and 6 bases from J, with 11 bases between. The CDR3 is CASSESLVGEQYF. The CDR3 coding sequence is TGTGCCAGCAGTGAATCACTAGTTGGCGAGCAGTACTTC.

The chain is built from TRBV15 and TRBJ1-3; tentative D call: TRBD1 (6 bases). The V end lost 4 bases, the J end lost 3 bases, and 10 bases lay between the germline ends. The germline V gene encodes CDR1 LNHNV and CDR2 YYDKDF (reference sequence). The CDR3 has 14 residues. The CDR3 DNA reads TGTGCCACCAGCACTCGGGACATTGGAAACACCATATATTTT. Translation: CATSTRDIGNTIYF.

This rearrangement joins TRBV7-2 to TRBJ1-4; 8 bases align to TRBD1. CDR3 length equals 15 residues. V was clipped by 4 bases and J by 8 bases; unmatched bases: 9. The V gene's germline CDR1 is SGHTA and CDR2 FQGNSA. CDR3 bases: TGTGCCAGCAGCTCACTGACAGGGGTCGGAGAAAAACTGTTTTTT. This codes for CASSSLTGVGEKLFF.

J is TRBJ2-7 and V is TRBV27; 12 nucleotides line up with TRBD1. Germline V CDR1 and CDR2: MNHEY, SMNVEV (reference sequence). The CDR3 spans 15 residues. Unmatched junction bases numbered 8, after V lost 5 bases and J lost 6 bases. Here the CDR3 reads CASSAGTGGLGEQYF. The CDR3 nucleotides are TGTGCCAGCAGTGCGGGGACAGGGGGCCTGGGCGAGCAGTACTTC.

The CDR3 DNA reads as TGTGCCAGCAGCGTAGATGCCAGGAGGACAGGGCCCCACTCTGGAAACACCATATATTTT. Protein product: CASSVDARRTGPHSGNTIYF. The rearrangement links TRBV9 to TRBJ1-3; TRBD1 aligns across 8 bases. CDR3 length equals 20 residues. V dropped 0 bases and J dropped 0; count of bases not matched to a gene: 14. CDR1 and CDR2 from the germline V gene are SGDLS and YYNGEE.

The V and J genes are TRBV7-3 and TRBJ2-1; D is possibly TRBD2 (6 bases). Per the germline V gene, CDR1 is SGHTA and CDR2 is FQGTGA. The CDR3 contains 13 residues. V lost 4 bases to trimming and J lost 6 bases, with 10 bases between them. CDR3 in DNA: TGTGCCAGCAGCTCGAGGCGGGGCAATGAGCAGTTCTTC. This translates into CASSSRRGNEQFF.

The chain couples TRBV29-1 to TRBJ1-2; TRBD1 matches at 7 bases. This CDR3 has 13 residues. Trimming took 5 bases from V and 6 from J; bases not matched to a gene: 9. Per the germline V gene, CDR1 is SQVTM and CDR2 is ANQGSEA. The CDR3 DNA reads as TGCAGCGTTTTCTTAGGGACAGTCAATGGCTACACCTTC. Amino acid sequence: CSVFLGTVNGYTF.

V is TRBV9 and J is TRBJ2-7; 9 bases map to TRBD1. The germline gives CDR1 SGDLS, CDR2 YYNGEE. The CDR3 runs 14 residues. V shed 0 bases and J 6 bases; nucleotides not matched to a gene: 4. The CDR3 protein is CASSVGGQGAEQYF. The CDR3, as DNA: TGTGCCAGCAGCGTAGGGGGACAGGGTGCCGAGCAGTACTTC.

The J gene is TRBJ1-2, the V gene TRBV21-1. TRBV21-1 is given as a pseudogene. The CDR3 covers 13 residues. The CDR3 protein is CASSRGGSYGYTF. CDR3 DNA sequence: TGTGCCAGCAGCCGGGGAGGCAGCTATGGCTACACCTTC.

This clone appeared once. The chain combines TRBV6-5 with TRBJ2-1; 12 positions agree with TRBD2. Per the germline V gene, CDR1 is MNHEY and CDR2 is SVGAGI. J was trimmed by 8 bases and V by 4 bases; bases with no gene match: 9. This CDR3 has 16 residues. CDR3 DNA sequence: TGTGCCAGCAGTTCCCCCAGACTAGCGGGAGTCTATGAGCAGTTCTTC. Translation: CASSSPRLAGVYEQFF.

The genes are TRBV2 and TRBJ2-3, with 9 bases identical to TRBD1. The CDR3 totals 14 residues. The germline gives CDR1 SNHLY, CDR2 FYNNEI. Trimming removed 6 bases from V and 1 base from J; junction bases left unmatched: 2. CDR3 sequence reads: CASSRQGGTDTQYF. CDR3 bases: TGTGCCAGCAGCCGACAGGGGGGCACAGATACGCAGTATTTT.

This chain uses TRBV5-6 with TRBJ2-6; D might be TRBD2 (7 bases). Germline CDR1 reads SGHDT; CDR2 reads YYEEEE. The CDR3 contains 17 residues. Trimming stripped 1 base from V and 0 bases from J, with 11 bases between. The CDR3 bases are TGTGCCAGCAGCTTGTTGGGAGGGGGCTCTGGGGCCAACGTCCTGACTTTC. Amino acid sequence: CASSLLGGGSGANVLTF.

The V call is TRBV18, the J call TRBJ1-1; a weak D match, TRBD1 (5 bases). Germline V gives CDR1 KGHSH, CDR2 LQKENI. The CDR3 has 14 residues. The ends were cut back, 4 bases at V and 6 bases at J, with 15 bases in the middle. The CDR3 bases are TGTGCCAGCTCACTAGACAGCCCAAGGGCTGAAGCTTTCTTT. Its translation: CASSLDSPRAEAFF.

Of note for this clone: One end of the junction is discordant with germline, which a read error may explain. This chain connects TRBV20-1 to TRBJ1-1, with a possible D match to TRBD1 (5 bases). CDR1 and CDR2 (germline): DFQATT, SNEGSKA (reference sequence). CDR3 length: 11 amino acids. As DNA, the CDR3 is TGCAGTGCGGCAGGGAACCCTGAAGCTTTCTTT. It translates to CSAAGNPEAFF.